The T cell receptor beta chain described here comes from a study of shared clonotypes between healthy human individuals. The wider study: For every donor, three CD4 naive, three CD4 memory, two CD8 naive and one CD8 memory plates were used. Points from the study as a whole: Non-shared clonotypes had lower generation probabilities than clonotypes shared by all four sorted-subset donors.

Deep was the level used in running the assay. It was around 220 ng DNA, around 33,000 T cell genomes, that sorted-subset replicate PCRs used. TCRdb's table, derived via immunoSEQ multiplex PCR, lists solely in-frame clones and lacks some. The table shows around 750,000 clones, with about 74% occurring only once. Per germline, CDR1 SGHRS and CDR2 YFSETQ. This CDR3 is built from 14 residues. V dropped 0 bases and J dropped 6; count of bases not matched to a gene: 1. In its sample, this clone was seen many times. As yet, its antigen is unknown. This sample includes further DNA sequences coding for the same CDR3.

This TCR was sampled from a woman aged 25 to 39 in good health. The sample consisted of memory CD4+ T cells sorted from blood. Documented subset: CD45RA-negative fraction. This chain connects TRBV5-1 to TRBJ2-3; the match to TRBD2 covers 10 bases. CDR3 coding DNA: TGCGCCAGCAGCTTGGCTAGCGGGAGTGATACGCAGTATTTT. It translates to CASSLASGSDTQYF.